What follows are 13 T cell receptor beta chains derived from one specimen sequenced in a study of T cell changes during pregnancy in multiple sclerosis. Clones were sequenced by immunoSEQ multiplex PCR, and TCRdb holds only the in-frame ones, with some missing. The sample yields roughly 58,000 clones, roughly nine tenths seen once. The sample here was CD8+ T cells from peripheral blood mononuclear cells, taken before pregnancy. These receptors were taken from a female donor with multiple sclerosis, enrolled in a pregnancy study.

This CDR3 reads CASSSSQGRSYNSPLHF. The CDR3 region has the DNA TGTGCCAGCAGCTCCTCACAGGGGCGGTCCTATAATTCACCCCTCCACTTT. This chain joins TRBV5-5 and TRBJ1-6; 7 bases are a match to TRBD1. Germline loops: CDR1 SGHKS, CDR2 YYEKEE (reference sequence). The CDR3 consists of 17 residues. The junction had 7 bases not matched to a gene; V was cut back by 3 bases and J by 1 base.

The rearrangement joins TRBV6-1 to TRBJ2-7, with 9 bases identical to TRBD2. CDR3 length: 15 residues. Germline CDR1 reads MNHNS; CDR2 reads SASEGT. V lost 1 base, J lost 6 bases, and 7 bases stayed unmatched. In DNA, the CDR3 is TGTGCCAGCAGTGAAGAAATCCTAGCGGGACCCGAGCAGTACTTC. This gives the protein CASSEEILAGPEQYF.

This chain joins TRBV19 and TRBJ1-2, with D tentatively TRBD1 (5 bases). CDR3 length: 16 residues. Trimming removed 0 bases at V and 2 bases at J, with 13 bases between. In germline, CDR1 is LNHDA, CDR2 SQIVND (reference sequence). CDR3 protein: CASSIDLQGLNYGYTF. In nucleotides, the CDR3 is TGTGCCAGTAGTATAGACCTGCAGGGCCTGAACTATGGCTACACCTTC.

The V gene is TRBV6-6, the J gene TRBJ1-1, with D maybe TRBD1 (5 bases). CDR3 length: 14 residues. Germline loops: CDR1 MNHNY, CDR2 SVGAGI (reference sequence). The V end was cut by 6 bases, the J end by 1 base, with 12 bases between. CDR3 sequence: CASSFRVGNTEAFF. CDR3 DNA sequence: TGTGCCAGCAGCTTCAGGGTTGGGAACACTGAAGCTTTCTTT.

This clone came up once. The genes are TRBV15 and TRBJ2-2, with TRBD2 matching over 10 bases. After removal of 4 bases from V and 5 bases from J, the junction contained 10 bases not matched to a gene. The CDR3 consists of 17 residues. Germline CDR1 reads LNHNV; CDR2 reads YYDKDF (reference sequence). CDR3 residues: CATSIKRGGGGTGELFF. For the CDR3, the DNA is TGTGCCACCAGCATCAAGCGGGGGGGCGGGGGGACCGGGGAGCTGTTTTTT.

This chain connects TRBV27 to TRBJ2-3; D is possibly TRBD2 (5 bases). Germline V gives CDR1 MNHEY, CDR2 SMNVEV (reference sequence). The CDR3 has 15 residues. Trimming removed 5 bases at V and 2 bases at J, with 14 bases between. The CDR3 bases are TGTGCCAGCAGTGTGGGAGTCCGTTACACAGATACGCAGTATTTT. It translates to CASSVGVRYTDTQYF.

V usage is TRBV9 and J usage is TRBJ1-1, with D unclear. Germline V gives CDR1 SGDLS, CDR2 YYNGEE. This CDR3 region has 16 residues. Trimming stripped 3 bases from V and 4 bases from J, with 19 bases between. The CDR3 sequence is CASSEDSAAWGTEAFF. In nucleotides, the CDR3 is TGTGCCAGCAGCGAGGACTCGGCTGCCTGGGGCACTGAAGCTTTCTTT.

The chain joins TRBV15 to TRBJ1-1; maybe TRBD1 (6 bases). Germline CDR1 and CDR2: LNHNV and YYDKDF (reference sequence). There are 15 residues in the CDR3. The V gene lost 0 bases and the J gene lost 3 bases, with 11 bases spanning the gap. CDR3 sequence (DNA): TGTGCCACCAGCAGAGATGTTGCAGGGGACACTGAAGCTTTCTTT. Residues: CATSRDVAGDTEAFF.

The chain combines TRBV4-3 with TRBJ1-2; D is unresolved. This CDR3 spans 14 amino acids. CDR1 and CDR2 from the germline V gene are LGHNA and YSLEER. The ends were cut back, 0 bases at V and 5 bases at J, with 10 bases in the middle. This CDR3 reads CASSQDVLTYGYTF. The CDR3 DNA reads as TGCGCCAGCAGCCAAGATGTACTGACTTATGGCTACACCTTC.

The chain carries TRBV9 and TRBJ2-3, with 8 bases lining up with TRBD1. There are 17 residues in the CDR3. V was clipped by 3 bases and J by 0 bases; unmatched bases: 9. CDR1 SGDLS and CDR2 YYNGEE come from the germline V gene. The CDR3 region has the DNA TGTGCCAGCAGCGGCAACCCAGGGGGCAGTAGCACAGATACGCAGTATTTT. Amino acid sequence: CASSGNPGGSSTDTQYF. The full variable domain, in which reference TRBV9 and TRBJ2-3 provide the parts outside the CDR3, is DSGVTQTPKHLITATGQRVTLRCSPRSGDLSVYWYQQSLDQGLQFLIQYYNGEERAKGNILERFSAQQFPDLHSELNLSSLELGDSALYFCASSGNPGGSSTDTQYFGPGTRLTVL.

The chain links TRBV5-1 to TRBJ2-2; D is unresolved. Germline values: CDR1 SGHRS, CDR2 YFSETQ. Trimming took 0 bases from V and 4 from J, leaving 16 bases between them. The CDR3 is 17 residues long. The CDR3 bases are TGCGCCAGCAGCTTGGTATCTCAGTCCGCAATCACCGGGGAGCTGTTTTTT. Translation: CASSLVSQSAITGELFF.

This chain links TRBV4-1 with TRBJ1-5; D may be TRBD1 (5 bases). Germline V CDR1 and CDR2: MGHRA, YSYEKL. The CDR3 has 17 residues. V was pared by 0 bases and J by 1 base, with 13 bases between. CDR3 sequence (DNA): TGCGCCAGCAGCCAAGATCCCCCGGGACTGAGCAATCAGCCCCAGCATTTT. Translation: CASSQDPPGLSNQPQHF.

A few counts support this clone. V gene TRBV4-1 combines with J gene TRBJ1-1; a weak D match, TRBD1 (5 bases). V lost 6 bases and J lost 13, with 18 bases in between. The CDR3 has 12 residues. Germline CDR1 reads MGHRA; CDR2 reads YSYEKL. This chain's CDR3 is CASSHNRDSYFF. CDR3 DNA: TGCGCCAGCAGTCACAACCGGGACTCCTATTTCTTT.